The 22 T cell receptor beta chains in this list originate from one sample, sequenced in a study of T cell repertoires in cytomegalovirus infection. One entry per CDR3 protein results from TCRdb running MiXCR on the reads. Of around 180,000 distinct CDR3 sequences listed, 28% are singletons. Material for sequencing was PBMCs. The receptors were gathered from a human donor in good health (CMV status not recorded). Some clones in this sample may be carry-over from other donors' samples.

The chain links TRBV5-1 to TRBJ1-5, with 7 bases that match TRBD1. CDR3 size: 14 residues. J gave up 7 bases and V 1 base, and 5 bases lay outside the gene matches. CDR1 SGHRS and CDR2 YFSETQ come from the germline V gene. In nucleotides, the CDR3 is TGCGCCAGCAGCTTGAGAGGGGGCGAACAGCCCCAGCATTTT. Amino acid sequence: CASSLRGGEQPQHF.

The V call is TRBV29-1, the J call TRBJ1-1; D is unresolved. V shed 6 bases and J shed 7 bases, with 6 bases lying between them. There are 9 residues in the CDR3. CDR1 and CDR2 from the germline V gene are SQVTM and ANQGSEA. DNA for the CDR3: TGCAGCGTCCCCGGTGAAGCTTTCTTT. It codes for CSVPGEAFF.

J is TRBJ2-1 and V is TRBV2, with 10 bases aligning to TRBD2. The CDR3 is made up of 14 amino acids. CDR1 SNHLY and CDR2 FYNNEI come from the germline V gene. V gave up 1 base and J gave up 7 bases; unmatched junction bases: 1. The CDR3 coding sequence is TGTGCCAGCAGTGAAGTAGCGGGGGGTAATGAGCAGTTCTTC. Its protein product is CASSEVAGGNEQFF.

The chain is built from TRBV12-3 or TRBV12-4 and TRBJ2-7; D assignment may be TRBD1 or TRBD2 (5 bases each). This CDR3 region has 14 residues. Deletions cut 5 bases from V and 6 bases from J, with 17 bases between. CDR3 bases: TGTGCCAGCAGTGGGATGGGGGTTTCTCGCGAGCAGTACTTC. Translating gives CASSGMGVSREQYF.

This clonotype was seen a few times. The chain carries TRBV7-2 and TRBJ1-1; D unclear. In germline, CDR1 is SGHTA, CDR2 FQGNSA. V lost 3 bases, J lost 3 bases, and 5 bases lay in between. The CDR3 has 12 residues. The CDR3 bases are TGTGCCAGCAGCTTTGTGGACACTGAAGCTTTCTTT. This gives the protein CASSFVDTEAFF.

In its sample, this clonotype was seen many times. The CDR3 bases are TGTGCCAGCAGCTTCGTAACCTACGAGCAGTACTTC. Translating gives CASSFVTYEQYF. The genes are TRBV7-9 and TRBJ2-7; no clear D. The CDR3 has 12 residues. Germline CDR1 SEHNR, CDR2 FQNEAQ (reference sequence). V gave up 3 bases and J gave up 2 bases, with 5 bases separating them. Complete variable domain (other parts from reference TRBV7-9 and TRBJ2-7): DTGVSQNPRHKITKRGQNVTFRCDPISEHNRLYWYRQTLGQGPEFLTYFQNEAQLEKSRLLSDRFSAERPKGSFSTLEIQRTEQGDSAMYLCASSFVTYEQYFGPGTRLTVT.

The V call is TRBV6-2 or TRBV6-3, the J call TRBJ2-2, with D possibly being TRBD1 (5 bases). Trimming pared 4 bases from V and 0 bases from J, leaving 9 bases between. The germline gives CDR1 MNHEY, CDR2 SVGEGT. This CDR3 has 15 amino acids. The CDR3 protein is CASSSGQTNTGELFF. CDR3 coding DNA: TGTGCCAGCAGTTCAGGACAAACGAACACCGGGGAGCTGTTTTTT.

The gene calls are TRBV2 and TRBJ1-2; the D is unclear. Trimming took 3 bases from V and 6 from J, leaving 11 bases between them. CDR1 is SNHLY, CDR2 FYNNEI, per germline. The CDR3 spans 13 residues. The CDR3 sequence: CASSDRREDGYTF. CDR3 sequence (DNA): TGTGCCAGCAGTGATCGGAGAGAGGATGGCTACACCTTC. Filled out from reference TRBV2 and TRBJ1-2, the complete variable domain reads EPEVTQTPSHQVTQMGQEVILRCVPISNHLYFYWYRQILGQKVEFLVSFYNNEISEKSEIFDDQFSVERPDGSNFTLKIRSTKLEDSAMYFCASSDRREDGYTFGSGTRLTVV.

This chain joins TRBV27 and TRBJ2-1, with D possibly being TRBD2 (7 bases). Between the trimmed V and J ends, which lost 6 bases and 7 bases, there was a span of 22 bases. Germline loops: CDR1 MNHEY, CDR2 SMNVEV (reference sequence). CDR3 length: 16 residues. Here the CDR3 reads CASRGAGAGLGNEQFF. The CDR3 DNA follows: TGTGCCAGCAGGGGGGCCGGAGCGGGGTTGGGGAATGAGCAGTTCTTC.

This rearrangement joins TRBV7-3 to TRBJ2-5; TRBD2 matches at 8 bases. Trimming took 4 bases from V and 3 from J; bases not matched to a gene: 7. From germline, CDR1 is SGHTA and CDR2 FQGTGA. The CDR3 loop spans 15 amino acids. The CDR3 bases are TGTGCCAGCAGCTCCAGCGGGGGTCTCAAAGAGACCCAGTACTTC. Translated: CASSSSGGLKETQYF.

This clonotype came up a few times. The genes are TRBV6-1 and TRBJ1-5; 8 bases line up with TRBD1. The CDR3 covers 17 residues. CDR1 and CDR2 (germline): MNHNS, SASEGT. Losses at the gene ends were 5 bases for V and 0 bases for J; bases not matched to a gene: 9. The CDR3 region is CASSQRQGRDSNQPQHF. CDR3 DNA sequence: TGTGCCAGCAGTCAACGACAGGGGAGAGATAGCAATCAGCCCCAGCATTTT.

V usage is TRBV25-1 and J usage is TRBJ2-7, with unresolved D. CDR3 size: 14 residues. Germline CDR1 reads MGHDK; CDR2 reads SYGVNS. Trimming cost V 3 bases and J 1 base, with 10 bases left between them. CDR3 bases: TGTGCCAGCAGTGACCGTTTAGGGTCCTACGAGCAGTACTTC. Residues: CASSDRLGSYEQYF.

The chain has TRBV11-2 and TRBJ1-5; no reliable D call. The germline gives CDR1 SGHAT, CDR2 FQNNGV. The V and J ends lost 4 bases and 1 base respectively, with 8 bases between them. The CDR3 covers 14 residues. CDR3 protein: CASSSTRSNQPQHF. The CDR3 coding sequence is TGTGCCAGCAGCTCCACAAGGAGCAATCAGCCCCAGCATTTT.

V gene TRBV6-1 combines with J gene TRBJ1-2, with TRBD1 identical over 7 bases. This CDR3 comprises 18 residues. Trimming removed 1 base from V and 7 bases from J; junction bases left unmatched: 18. The germline V gene has CDR1 MNHNS and CDR2 SASEGT. CDR3 in DNA: TGTGCCAGCAGTGAAGATTTAAGGGAACCCGGGACAGCCGGTGGCTACACCTTC. It specifies CASSEDLREPGTAGGYTF.

V and J are TRBV7-8 and TRBJ1-1; D uncertain. The CDR3 totals 12 residues. V lost 2 bases and J 5 bases, leaving 6 bases between the germline ends. Germline V gene sequence: CDR1 SGHVS, CDR2 FQNEAQ. The CDR3 loop reads CASSLFGTEAFF. DNA for the CDR3: TGTGCCAGCAGCTTATTCGGGACTGAAGCTTTCTTT.

This clonotype was recorded a few times. The chain uses TRBV6-1 and TRBJ1-1; D is ambiguous. Germline V lookup: CDR1 MNHNS, CDR2 SASEGT. The V gene lost 5 bases and the J gene lost 0 bases, with 10 bases spanning the gap. This CDR3 has 14 amino acids. The CDR3 region is CASSLASLNTEAFF. Here the CDR3 DNA reads TGTGCCAGCAGTCTCGCCTCGTTGAACACTGAAGCTTTCTTT.

This clonotype was observed a few times. V is TRBV20-1 and J is TRBJ1-1, with a possible D match to TRBD1 (5 bases). Germline assignment: CDR1 DFQATT and CDR2 SNEGSKA (reference sequence). The CDR3 runs 13 residues. V lost 6 bases and J 1 base, leaving 12 bases between the germline ends. CDR3 in amino acids: CSAIRDSNTEAFF. Here the CDR3 DNA reads TGCAGTGCGATCAGGGATTCGAACACTGAAGCTTTCTTT.

The chain combines TRBV12-3 or TRBV12-4 with TRBJ1-1; 7 nucleotides align to TRBD1. Unmatched junction bases numbered 9, after V lost 5 bases and J lost 3 bases. The CDR3 extends over 15 amino acids. For the CDR3, the DNA is TGTGCCAGCAGTCCCCCGACAGGGAGGGACACTGAAGCTTTCTTT. It encodes CASSPPTGRDTEAFF.

The chain links TRBV29-1 to TRBJ1-1; 8 bases fit TRBD1. Per germline, CDR1 SQVTM and CDR2 ANQGSEA. Trimming cost V 7 bases and J 2 bases; bases outside gene matches: 12. The CDR3 runs 15 residues. CDR3 sequence (DNA): TGCAGCGCTGGAGACAGGGGAGGTTACAACACTGAAGCTTTCTTT. It codes for CSAGDRGGYNTEAFF. Drawing the rest from reference TRBV29-1 and TRBJ1-1, the complete variable domain is SAVISQKPSRDICQRGTSLTIQCQVDSQVTMMFWYRQQPGQSLTLIATANQGSEATYESGFVIDKFPISRPNLTFSTLTVSNMSPEDSSIYLCSAGDRGGYNTEAFFGQGTRLTVV.

This clonotype has ten or more counts. The gene calls are TRBV7-6 and TRBJ2-5; 13 nucleotides align to TRBD2. The CDR3 is 16 amino acids. V shed 2 bases, J shed 4 bases, and the junction held 4 bases outside the gene matches. Looked up from germline, CDR1 is SGHVS and CDR2 is FNYEAQ. The CDR3 reads CASSLPGLAGAETQYF. CDR3 DNA: TGTGCCAGCAGCTTACCCGGACTAGCGGGGGCAGAGACCCAGTACTTC.

This clonotype was detected only a few times. The chain joins TRBV12-3 or TRBV12-4 to TRBJ2-2; no clear D. The CDR3 sequence is 15 residues long. The germline V and J ends were trimmed by 6 bases and 1 base, with 12 bases remaining between them. CDR3 sequence reads: CASSHTRWNTGELFF. The CDR3, as DNA: TGTGCCAGCAGCCACACCCGATGGAACACCGGGGAGCTGTTTTTT.

The chain uses TRBV5-8 and TRBJ2-3, with D uncertain. The CDR3 extends over 14 amino acids. The germline gives CDR1 SGHTS, CDR2 YDEGEE. Trimming removed 4 bases from V and 4 bases from J, with 13 bases in between. The chain's CDR3 is CASSISPGPDTQYF. For the CDR3, the DNA is TGTGCCAGCAGCATCAGCCCCGGTCCAGATACGCAGTATTTT. The variable domain in full, with the rest retrieved from reference TRBV5-8 and TRBJ2-3, is EAGVTQSPTHLIKTRGQQATLRCSPISGHTSVYWYQQALGLGLQFLLWYDEGEERNRGNFPPRFSGRQFPNYSSELNVNALELEDSALYLCASSISPGPDTQYFGPGTRLTVL.